The following is a T cell receptor (beta chain) sequence with its context. This sample stems from a study of T-cell reconstitution after alpha-beta-depleted transplantation in children. It was with unique molecular identifiers that the TCRbeta library was prepared. TCRdb called the PCR reads again in MiXCR, with one record for every CDR3 protein. The sample has 280,000 or so distinct CDR3 sequences, around a tenth seen once; the top ten hold around 20%. Germline lookup yields CDR1 SNHLY and CDR2 FYNNEI. V dropped 6 bases and J dropped 6 bases, with 17 bases sitting between them. CDR3 length: 14 residues.

Sequencing used peripheral blood, obtained 180 days after TCRalphabeta/CD19-depleted stem cell transplant. This TCR derives from a male patient between 2 and 10 years old who had a stem cell transplant for chronic granulomatous disease, so the T cells may come from the graft donor. The chain has TRBV2 and TRBJ1-1, with D tentatively TRBD1 (5 bases). The CDR3 DNA sequence: TGTGCCAGCAGCCTGAAACTCAGGGCGCCTGAAGCTTTCTTT. Translation gives CASSLKLRAPEAFF. The variable domain in full, completed from reference TRBV2 and TRBJ1-1, reads EPEVTQTPSHQVTQMGQEVILRCVPISNHLYFYWYRQILGQKVEFLVSFYNNEISEKSEIFDDQFSVERPDGSNFTLKIRSTKLEDSAMYFCASSLKLRAPEAFFGQGTRLTVV.